This T cell receptor (beta chain) was recovered during a study of blood T cells in healthy people across ages. General observations from the study: Older age went with lower TCR beta diversity per million T cells, in a roughly linear way.

The authors ran a second PCR of roughly 6 to 12 cycles using a sample-barcoded 5' primer and a J-beta primer mix. TCRdb processed the 5' RACE reads anew with MiXCR; each CDR3 protein has one entry. The sample yields around 1,800,000 distinct CDR3 sequences, approximately 40% seen once. V gave up 5 bases and J gave up 5 bases; unmatched junction bases: 8. The CDR3 is made up of 14 amino acids. From germline, CDR1 is MNHEY and CDR2 SVGAGI. This clonotype appeared a few times. What it binds is unknown. This chain uses TRBV6-5 with TRBJ1-1; 7 bases are shared with TRBD1. The source is a human donor in good health. The sample taken for sequencing was blood. The CDR3 region has the DNA TGTGCCAGCAGTAAAGACAGGGTAGGAACTGAAGCTTTCTTT. Residues: CASSKDRVGTEAFF.